One and the same sample provided the 8 T cell receptor beta chains below, sequenced in a study of blood T cell repertoires in COVID-19. TCRdb's table, derived via immunoSEQ multiplex PCR, lists solely in-frame clones and lacks some. Here the sample spans around 480,000 clones, around 90% being singletons. Sequenced material: PBMCs or T cells enriched from blood (not recorded which). The receptor set was obtained from a woman under 30 who had recovered from COVID-19.

V and J are TRBV4-1 and TRBJ2-2; TRBD1 aligns across 7 bases. Germline lookup yields CDR1 MGHRA and CDR2 YSYEKL. The CDR3 loop spans 18 amino acids. The V and J ends lost 3 bases and 5 bases, in that order; junction bases with no gene match: 15. Here the CDR3 DNA reads TGCGCCAGCAGCCACCGCAAGGCGACAGGGACCAGAACCGGGGAGCTGTTTTTT. Protein: CASSHRKATGTRTGELFF.

The chain joins TRBV7-9 to TRBJ1-1; the D is unclear. Looked up from germline, CDR1 is SEHNR and CDR2 is FQNEAQ (reference sequence). The CDR3 loop spans 15 amino acids. Trimming took 1 base from V and 1 from J, leaving 10 bases between them. As DNA, the CDR3 is TGTGCCAGCAGCTTAGGGAGGGCGGGGAACACTGAAGCTTTCTTT. As protein: CASSLGRAGNTEAFF.

The rearrangement links TRBV19 to TRBJ1-6; tentatively, D is TRBD1 (6 bases). V lost 4 bases, J lost 7 bases, and 11 bases lay in between. Germline lookup yields CDR1 LNHDA and CDR2 SQIVND (reference sequence). The CDR3 spans 14 residues. The CDR3, as DNA: TGTGCCAGTAGTACAACAGGGACCAATTCACCCCTCCACTTT. It translates to CASSTTGTNSPLHF.

This clone occurred once. This CDR3 reads CASSQPLAWETQYF. The CDR3 DNA follows: TGTGCCAGCAGCCAACCTTTAGCGTGGGAGACCCAGTACTTC. The gene calls are TRBV3-1 (or the pseudogene TRBV3-2) and TRBJ2-5; D is possibly TRBD2 (5 bases). Trimming stripped 2 bases from V and 5 bases from J, with 12 bases between. The CDR3 is made up of 14 amino acids. Germline V gene data show CDR1 as LGHDT and CDR2 as YNNKEL (reference sequence).

This clone has only a few counts. This chain joins TRBV18 and TRBJ2-7; 12 positions match TRBD1. The V and J ends lost 0 bases and 7 bases, in that order; junction bases with no gene match: 7. The CDR3 loop spans 16 amino acids. The V gene's germline CDR1 is KGHSH and CDR2 LQKENI. Here the CDR3 reads CASSPPGTGGSGEQYF. CDR3 nucleotides: TGTGCCAGCTCACCACCCGGGACAGGGGGCTCGGGGGAGCAGTACTTC.

This clone was observed a few times. The genes are TRBV5-1 and TRBJ1-6, with no clear D. V gave up 0 bases and J gave up 8 bases, with 12 bases separating them. This CDR3 is built from 15 residues. Germline V CDR1 and CDR2: SGHRS, YFSETQ. In nucleotides, the CDR3 is TGCGCCAGCAGCTTGGGCGGTACATTGGATTCACCCCTCCACTTT. Amino acid sequence: CASSLGGTLDSPLHF.

The chain is built from TRBV6-5 and TRBJ2-7; D not certain. CDR1 and CDR2 (germline): MNHEY, SVGAGI. CDR3 length equals 15 residues. V dropped 0 bases and J dropped 2 bases, with 11 bases sitting between them. CDR3: CASSYSIPQTYEQYF. In DNA, the CDR3 is TGTGCCAGCAGTTACTCGATCCCTCAGACCTACGAGCAGTACTTC.

The V gene is TRBV28, the J gene TRBJ1-2; no reliable D call. With 3 bases removed from V and 2 bases from J, the gap between germline ends came to 7 bases. The germline CDR1 and CDR2 sequences are MDHEN and SYDVKM. The CDR3 has 13 amino acids. CDR3 sequence reads: CASSFSGNYGYTF. In nucleotides, the CDR3 is TGTGCCAGCAGTTTTTCGGGGAACTATGGCTACACCTTC.